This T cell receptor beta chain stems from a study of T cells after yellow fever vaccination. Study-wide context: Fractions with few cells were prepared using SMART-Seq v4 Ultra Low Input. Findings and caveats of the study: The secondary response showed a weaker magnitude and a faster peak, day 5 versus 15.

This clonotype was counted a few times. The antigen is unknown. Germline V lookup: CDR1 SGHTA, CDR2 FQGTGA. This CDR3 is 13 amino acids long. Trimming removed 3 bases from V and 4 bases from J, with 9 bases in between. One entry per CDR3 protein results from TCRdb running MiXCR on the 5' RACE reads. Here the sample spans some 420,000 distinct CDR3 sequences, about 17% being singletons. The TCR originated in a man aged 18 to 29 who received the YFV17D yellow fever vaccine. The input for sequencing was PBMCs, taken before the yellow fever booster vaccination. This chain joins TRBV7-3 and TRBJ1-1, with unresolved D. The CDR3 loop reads CASSLEASTEAFF. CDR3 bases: TGTGCCAGCAGCTTGGAGGCCAGCACTGAAGCTTTCTTT.